One and the same sample provided the 28 T cell receptor beta chains below, sequenced in a study of blood T cells in healthy people across ages. Through a sample-barcoded 5' primer and a J-beta primer mix, a second PCR was run for roughly 6 to 11 cycles. TCRdb passed the 5' RACE reads through MiXCR, listing each CDR3 protein once. The sample has about 680,000 distinct CDR3 sequences; about half are singletons. The sequenced material came from blood. The receptors stem from an older woman in good health.

This clonotype occurred a few times. The CDR3 region has the DNA TGCAGTGCCTATCAAGAGACCCAGTACTTC. This codes for CSAYQETQYF. This chain uses TRBV20-1 with TRBJ2-5; D unclear. The germline V and J ends were trimmed by 6 bases and 2 bases, with 4 bases remaining between them. Per the germline V gene, CDR1 is DFQATT and CDR2 is SNEGSKA (reference sequence). This CDR3 contains 10 residues.

This chain connects TRBV10-3 to TRBJ2-1; 13 positions match TRBD2. Germline-derived CDR1 and CDR2 are ENHRY and SYGVKD. The CDR3 sequence is 17 residues long. After removal of 4 bases from V and 2 bases from J, the junction contained 5 bases not matched to a gene. CDR3 region: CAISGTSGSGAYNEQFF. CDR3 coding DNA: TGTGCCATCAGTGGGACTAGCGGGAGCGGGGCCTACAATGAGCAGTTCTTC.

This clonotype came up a few times. This sequence joins TRBV20-1 and TRBJ2-7; D gene unclear. The length of the CDR3 is 12 residues. The germline V and J ends were trimmed by 1 base and 5 bases, with 9 bases remaining between them. The germline V gene encodes CDR1 DFQATT and CDR2 SNEGSKA (reference sequence). The CDR3 sequence is CSARGFRDEQYF. CDR3 DNA: TGCAGTGCTAGAGGATTTCGGGACGAGCAGTACTTC.

The V and J genes are TRBV20-1 and TRBJ2-1; a possible D gene is TRBD2 (6 bases). The CDR3 has 14 amino acids. Trimming took 0 bases from V and 7 from J, leaving 13 bases between them. Germline V gives CDR1 DFQATT, CDR2 SNEGSKA (reference sequence). The CDR3 loop is CSARDWRGSNEQFF. The CDR3 DNA reads TGCAGTGCTAGAGATTGGAGGGGCTCAAATGAGCAGTTCTTC.

The CDR3 region is CSVEGGTANTGELFF. CDR3 DNA sequence: TGCAGCGTTGAAGGCGGGACAGCCAACACCGGGGAGCTGTTTTTT. The chain has TRBV29-1 and TRBJ2-2; maybe TRBD1 (7 bases). Germline V gene sequence: CDR1 SQVTM, CDR2 ANQGSEA. There are 15 residues in the CDR3. With 1 base removed from V and 2 bases from J, the gap between germline ends came to 11 bases.

CDR3 sequence: CASSFDRGQGYTF. CDR3 DNA: TGCGCCAGCAGCTTTGACAGGGGACAAGGCTACACCTTC. The gene calls are TRBV5-1 and TRBJ1-2; TRBD1 aligns across 8 bases. Germline CDR1 is SGHRS and CDR2 is YFSETQ. There are 13 residues in the CDR3. Trimming cost V 2 bases and J 8 bases; bases outside gene matches: 5. Supplemented by reference TRBV5-1 and TRBJ1-2, the full variable domain reads KAGVTQTPRYLIKTRGQQVTLSCSPISGHRSVSWYQQTPGQGLQFLFEYFSETQRNKGNFPGRFSGRQFSNSRSEMNVSTLELGDSALYLCASSFDRGQGYTFGSGTRLTVV.

The genes are TRBV20-1 and TRBJ2-7; no reliable D call. The CDR3 loop spans 14 amino acids. Per the germline V gene, CDR1 is DFQATT and CDR2 is SNEGSKA (reference sequence). V lost 6 bases and J 0 bases, leaving 15 bases between the germline ends. In DNA form, the CDR3 reads TGCAGTGCCGTTACAGAAATGAACTCCTACGAGCAGTACTTC. Translating it yields CSAVTEMNSYEQYF.

The CDR3 loop is CASSPGETQQNGYTF. The CDR3 coding sequence is TGCGCCAGCAGCCCCGGAGAGACACAACAAAATGGCTACACCTTC. The genes are TRBV5-1 and TRBJ1-2; D is undetermined. Germline V gene data show CDR1 as SGHRS and CDR2 as YFSETQ. This CDR3 contains 15 residues. Trimming pared 4 bases from V and 6 bases from J, leaving 19 bases between. The full variable domain, in which reference TRBV5-1 and TRBJ1-2 provide the parts outside the CDR3, is KAGVTQTPRYLIKTRGQQVTLSCSPISGHRSVSWYQQTPGQGLQFLFEYFSETQRNKGNFPGRFSGRQFSNSRSEMNVSTLELGDSALYLCASSPGETQQNGYTFGSGTRLTVV.

V is TRBV9 and J is TRBJ2-3; D gene uncertain. Trimming removed 4 bases at V and 5 bases at J, with 11 bases between. The CDR3 extends over 13 amino acids. CDR1 is SGDLS, CDR2 YYNGEE, per germline. In nucleotides, the CDR3 is TGTGCCAGCAGCCCCCTGGTTGAAGATACGCAGTATTTT. This encodes CASSPLVEDTQYF.

This clonotype was seen once. The J gene is TRBJ2-1, the V gene TRBV5-1; 13 nucleotides agree with TRBD2. The CDR3 consists of 15 residues. Per germline, CDR1 SGHRS and CDR2 YFSETQ. V lost 6 bases to trimming and J lost 10 bases; unmatched junction nucleotides: 10. The CDR3 loop is CASTLAGGPLGEQFF. In DNA form, the CDR3 reads TGCGCCAGCACACTAGCGGGAGGGCCCCTCGGGGAGCAGTTCTTC.

V is TRBV3-1 and J is TRBJ2-1; 8 bases match TRBD2. The CDR3 runs to 14 residues. The germline V gene encodes CDR1 LGHDT and CDR2 YNNKEL (reference sequence). With 0 bases clipped from V and 7 bases from J, the junction kept 2 bases outside the gene matches. CDR3 DNA sequence: TGTGCCAGCAGCCAAGATACTAGCGGAAATGAGCAGTTCTTC. Its protein product is CASSQDTSGNEQFF.

The gene calls are TRBV12-3 or TRBV12-4 and TRBJ1-1, with D unresolved. Trimming cost V 1 base and J 5 bases, with 11 bases left between them. The CDR3 sequence is 14 residues long. This chain's CDR3 is CASSLGSGRTEAFF. CDR3 coding DNA: TGTGCCAGCAGTTTAGGTTCCGGGAGGACTGAAGCTTTCTTT.

This clonotype was seen only a few times. The J gene is TRBJ2-1, the V gene TRBV5-1, with D unresolved. Germline V gene lookup returns CDR1 SGHRS and CDR2 YFSETQ. The V end lost 5 bases, the J end lost 0 bases, and 6 bases lay between the germline ends. The length of the CDR3 is 13 residues. The chain's CDR3 is CASRPNSYNEQFF. The CDR3 DNA reads TGCGCCAGCAGGCCTAACTCCTACAATGAGCAGTTCTTC.

This clonotype occurred once. The chain carries TRBV4-3 and TRBJ2-6, with TRBD1 identical over 8 bases. Germline loops: CDR1 LGHNA, CDR2 YSLEER. CDR3 length equals 19 residues. After removal of 0 bases from V and 3 bases from J, the junction contained 10 bases not matched to a gene. DNA of the CDR3: TGCGCCAGCAGCCAAGATCAGAGGACAGGGAGGATTGGGGCCAACGTCCTGACTTTC. This gives the protein CASSQDQRTGRIGANVLTF.

J is TRBJ1-2 and V is TRBV30, with a possible D match to TRBD1 (6 bases). The ends were cut back, 3 bases at V and 9 bases at J, with 17 bases in the middle. The length of the CDR3 is 13 residues. From germline, CDR1 is GTSNPN and CDR2 SVGIG (reference sequence). The CDR3 loop is CAWRLTGGGSYTF. Written as DNA, the CDR3 is TGTGCCTGGAGGCTGACGGGGGGCGGAAGCTACACCTTC.

J is TRBJ2-1 and V is TRBV29-1; 9 positions match TRBD1. Germline CDR1 SQVTM, CDR2 ANQGSEA. This CDR3 has 14 amino acids. The ends lost 3 bases at V and 6 bases at J; junction bases unmatched: 6. Written as DNA, the CDR3 is TGCAGCGTTGAGGAAGGGGGACAGGGCAATGAGCAGTTCTTC. Protein product: CSVEEGGQGNEQFF.

In this sample, this clonotype turned up once. The V and J genes are TRBV20-1 and TRBJ1-5; TRBD1 matches at 7 bases. Germline V gene sequence: CDR1 DFQATT, CDR2 SNEGSKA (reference sequence). J gave up 4 bases and V 5 bases, and 5 bases lay outside the gene matches. CDR3 length: 13 amino acids. The CDR3 protein is CSARGTDNQPQHF. For the CDR3, the DNA is TGCAGTGCTCGAGGGACAGATAATCAGCCCCAGCATTTT.

The chain uses TRBV5-1 and TRBJ1-3, with D perhaps matching TRBD1 (5 bases). Looked up from germline, CDR1 is SGHRS and CDR2 is YFSETQ. This CDR3 spans 17 amino acids. Trimming pared 0 bases from V and 0 bases from J, leaving 13 bases between. The CDR3 DNA is TGCGCCAGCAGCTTGGTCCCCGCAGGGATCTCTGGAAACACCATATATTTT. It is translated as CASSLVPAGISGNTIYF.

This clonotype was counted between two and nine times. The chain recombines TRBV20-1 with TRBJ2-6; perhaps TRBD2 as D (5 bases). Germline lookup yields CDR1 DFQATT and CDR2 SNEGSKA (reference sequence). The CDR3 is 15 amino acids. Between the trimmed V and J ends, which lost 3 bases and 2 bases, there was a span of 11 bases. The CDR3 bases are TGCAGTGCTAGTATCGGGGAGACTGGGGCCAACGTCCTGACTTTC. As protein: CSASIGETGANVLTF.

This clonotype was recorded only once. The chain is built from TRBV27 and TRBJ2-7; 7 positions agree with TRBD2. Germline CDR1 MNHEY, CDR2 SMNVEV (reference sequence). The J segment lost 6 bases and the V segment lost 1 base, leaving 6 bases of the junction unmatched. The CDR3 consists of 14 residues. CDR3 sequence: CASSLWAGRAEQYF. Written as DNA, the CDR3 is TGTGCCAGCAGTTTATGGGCAGGGAGGGCCGAGCAGTACTTC.

This clonotype was detected a few times. V is TRBV27 and J is TRBJ1-6; D ambiguous. V was pared by 2 bases and J by 5 bases, with 13 bases between. Per germline, CDR1 MNHEY and CDR2 SMNVEV (reference sequence). The CDR3 is 16 amino acids. The CDR3 nucleotides are TGTGCCAGCAGTTTAAGGGCAGAACCCGATAATTCACCCCTCCACTTT. This translates into CASSLRAEPDNSPLHF.

The rearrangement links TRBV29-1 to TRBJ2-5, with a tentative D call TRBD1 (6 bases). Trimming took 6 bases from V and 11 from J, leaving 31 bases between them. The CDR3 runs to 16 residues. Germline V gene data show CDR1 as SQVTM and CDR2 as ANQGSEA. CDR3 amino acids: CSVAQPGVQWVNEQYF. As DNA, the CDR3 is TGCAGCGTGGCACAGCCAGGGGTTCAGTGGGTCAATGAGCAGTACTTC.

This chain joins TRBV10-3 and TRBJ2-7; 11 positions match TRBD2. Germline V gene sequence: CDR1 ENHRY, CDR2 SYGVKD. The CDR3 is 15 residues long. The V segment lost 2 bases and the J segment 6 bases; nucleotides outside the gene matches: 6. The CDR3 region is CAISETSGSSGEQYF. CDR3 in DNA: TGTGCCATCAGTGAGACTAGCGGGAGCAGCGGCGAGCAGTACTTC.

This clonotype was picked up one time. V gene TRBV6-5 combines with J gene TRBJ2-7; a possible D gene is TRBD2 (6 bases). Germline CDR1 and CDR2: MNHEY and SVGAGI. V dropped 3 bases and J dropped 5 bases, with 8 bases sitting between them. The CDR3 loop spans 12 amino acids. CDR3 protein: CASSYGGHEQYF. The CDR3 nucleotides are TGTGCCAGCAGTTATGGAGGGCACGAGCAGTACTTC.

The rearrangement links TRBV5-5 to TRBJ1-5; D is perhaps TRBD1 (5 bases). CDR1 is SGHKS, CDR2 YYEKEE, per germline (reference sequence). The CDR3 loop spans 15 amino acids. V lost 0 bases, J lost 7 bases, and 14 bases lay in between. CDR3 protein: CASSLDEGRGQPQHF. The DNA for the CDR3 is TGTGCCAGCAGCTTGGATGAGGGACGAGGACAGCCCCAGCATTTT.

The rearrangement uses TRBV20-1 and TRBJ1-1, with D unresolved. The germline gives CDR1 DFQATT, CDR2 SNEGSKA (reference sequence). This CDR3 is 12 amino acids long. Trimming stripped 6 bases from V and 3 bases from J, with 11 bases between. The CDR3: CSAEQYHTEAFF. For the CDR3, the DNA is TGCAGTGCCGAGCAGTACCACACTGAAGCTTTCTTT.

There are a few counts of this clonotype. The chain employs TRBV24-1 and TRBJ1-2, with D perhaps TRBD1 (5 bases). This CDR3 spans 12 amino acids. Germline-derived CDR1 and CDR2 are KGHDR and SFDVKD. V was trimmed by 6 bases and J by 4 bases, leaving 8 bases between them. As DNA, the CDR3 is TGTGCCACCAGTACAGGCGCCTATGGCTACACCTTC. Its translation: CATSTGAYGYTF.

This clonotype has more than one count but fewer than ten. The chain carries TRBV29-1 and TRBJ1-2; D might be TRBD1 (5 bases). V was trimmed by 5 bases and J by 4 bases, leaving 26 bases between them. Germline CDR1 SQVTM, CDR2 ANQGSEA. The CDR3 length is 17 residues. CDR3 in DNA: TGCAGCGTTTCTAGGCGACAGTGGCAACTTAATCTCTATGGCTACACCTTC. As protein: CSVSRRQWQLNLYGYTF.